A selection of T cell receptor beta chains follows, all from one sample in a study of blood T cell repertoires in COVID-19. The method was immunoSEQ multiplex PCR; TCRdb's version includes in-frame clones alone and lacks a portion of them. The sample shows roughly 240,000 clones, approximately 85% of them seen only once. The sequenced material came from peripheral blood. The source of these receptors is a man aged 45-60 years with COVID-19, enrolled during active disease. Both conserved end residues are part of each CDR3. The order of the fields is clone size, V gene, J gene, D gene, CDR3 protein, CDR3 DNA. The D gene is left open where the match is weak. Not every row has a clone size; where given, it reads once, few, many or a size class.

NA	TRBV15	TRBJ2-7	NA	CATSRAAGATYEQYF	TGTGCCACCAGCAGAGCGGCGGGGGCGACCTACGAGCAGTACTTC
NA	TRBV7-9	TRBJ2-1	TRBD2	CASSSLARPNNEQFF	TGTGCCAGCAGCTCACTAGCGCGACCGAACAATGAGCAGTTCTTC
NA	TRBV5-1	TRBJ2-5	NA	CASSTAAQETQYF	TGCGCCAGCAGCACCGCGGCTCAAGAGACCCAGTACTTC
NA	TRBV4-3	TRBJ2-6	NA	CASSRQIGSGANVLTF	TGCGCCAGCAGCCGCCAGATTGGCTCTGGGGCCAACGTCCTGACTTTC
NA	TRBV23-1	TRBJ2-7	TRBD2	CASSHPRLAGAYEQYF	TGCGCCAGCAGTCACCCAAGACTAGCGGGGGCCTACGAGCAGTACTTC
NA	TRBV5-1	TRBJ1-1	TRBD1	CASSFGTGVLNTEAFF	TGCGCCAGCAGCTTCGGGACAGGGGTCTTGAACACTGAAGCTTTCTTT
NA	TRBV13	TRBJ2-3	NA	CASSRLRDTDTQYF	TGTGCCAGCAGCCGCCTGCGCGATACAGATACGCAGTATTTT
NA	TRBV5-6	TRBJ2-1	TRBD1	CASSSGTDNEQFF	TGTGCCAGCAGCTCCGGGACAGACAATGAGCAGTTCTTC
once	TRBV4-3	TRBJ1-2	NA	CASSQDADNYGYTF	TGCGCCAGCAGCCAAGATGCGGATAACTATGGCTACACCTTC
NA	TRBV27	TRBJ2-2	TRBD1	CASSPRDRDSGELFF	TGTGCCAGCAGTCCCCGGGACAGGGATTCCGGGGAGCTGTTTTTT
NA	TRBV5-1	TRBJ1-2	TRBD1	CASSLDVPGQGFYGYTF	TGCGCCAGCAGCTTGGATGTACCGGGACAGGGATTTTATGGCTACACCTTC
NA	TRBV28	TRBJ2-3	TRBD1	CATPGGKGTDTQYF	TGTGCCACTCCAGGGGGCAAGGGCACAGATACGCAGTATTTT
NA	TRBV7-9	TRBJ2-7	NA	CASRRLVGKHYEQYF	TGTGCCAGCAGACGACTCGTCGGCAAGCACTACGAGCAGTACTTC
NA	TRBV18	TRBJ1-3	NA	CASSPPARALNTIYF	TGTGCCAGCTCACCACCCGCCAGGGCGCTCAACACCATATATTTT
NA	TRBV6-2/TRBV6-3	TRBJ2-1	TRBD1	CASSRRDRVMNEQFF	TGTGCCAGCAGTCGCCGGGACAGGGTAATGAATGAGCAGTTCTTC
NA	TRBV4-2	TRBJ2-1	NA	CASSLTSHEQFF	TGTGCCAGCAGCCTCACGAGCCATGAGCAGTTCTTC
NA	TRBV29-1	TRBJ1-2	TRBD1	CSGQTGGGYTF	TGCAGCGGCCAGACAGGGGGTGGCTACACCTTC
NA	TRBV28	TRBJ1-5	NA	CASSTLSGNQPQHF	TGTGCCAGCAGTACGCTTAGTGGCAATCAGCCCCAGCATTTT
NA	TRBV7-6	TRBJ1-6	NA	CASSLDIQGYNSPLHF	TGTGCCAGCAGCTTAGACATTCAGGGATATAATTCACCCCTCCACTTT
NA	TRBV10-3	TRBJ2-7	TRBD1	CATLGTGVPHEQYF	TGTGCCACGCTTGGGACAGGGGTGCCCCACGAGCAGTACTTC
once	TRBV3-1/TRBV3-2	TRBJ2-1	TRBD1	CASSDHGTGNEQFF	TGTGCCAGCAGCGACCATGGGACAGGCAATGAGCAGTTCTTC
once	TRBV10-3	TRBJ2-3	TRBD2	CAIKDGGGAGDTQYF	TGTGCCATCAAGGACGGCGGGGGGGCTGGAGATACGCAGTATTTT
NA	TRBV10-3	TRBJ2-3	NA	CAISESGASTDTQYF	TGTGCCATCAGTGAGTCGGGGGCTAGCACAGATACGCAGTATTTT
few	TRBV9	TRBJ2-7	NA	CASSVGQNSYEQYF	TGTGCCAGCAGCGTAGGGCAGAACTCCTACGAGCAGTACTTC
NA	TRBV4-3	TRBJ2-3	TRBD1	CASSQRTGLTDTQYF	TGCGCCAGCAGCCAACGGACAGGGCTCACAGATACGCAGTATTTT
NA	TRBV4-2	TRBJ2-3	NA	CASSPLRGDTQYF	TGTGCCAGCAGCCCCCTCCGGGGGGATACGCAGTATTTT
NA	TRBV19	TRBJ1-2	TRBD1	CASSTGQGNYGYTF	TGTGCCAGTAGTACGGGACAGGGAAACTATGGCTACACCTTC
NA	TRBV27	TRBJ1-1	NA	CASSLNQGNTEAFF	TGTGCCAGCAGTTTAAACCAGGGTAACACTGAAGCTTTCTTT
NA	TRBV5-4	TRBJ1-5	NA	CASSLGGSNQPQHF	TGTGCCAGCAGCTTGGGCGGTAGCAATCAGCCCCAGCATTTT
many	TRBV2	TRBJ2-7	TRBD1	CASRATGVSYEQYF	TGTGCCAGCAGGGCCACAGGGGTCAGTTACGAGCAGTACTTC
NA	TRBV6-2/TRBV6-3	TRBJ1-5	NA	CASSATGRSNQPQHF	TGTGCCAGCAGCGCTACAGGGCGGAGCAATCAGCCCCAGCATTTT
NA	TRBV5-6	TRBJ2-2	TRBD2	CASSWSSGGTGELFF	TGTGCCAGCAGCTGGTCTAGCGGGGGGACCGGGGAGCTGTTTTTT
NA	TRBV11-2	TRBJ2-5	NA	CASSFSSGGGGETQYF	TGTGCCAGCAGCTTTTCCTCTGGGGGAGGTGGGGAGACCCAGTACTTC
NA	TRBV12-3/TRBV12-4	TRBJ1-1	NA	CASRLTGGPEAFF	TGTGCCAGCAGGCTCACCGGGGGGCCTGAAGCTTTCTTT
NA	TRBV6-5	TRBJ2-5	TRBD1	CASRAGGQETQYF	TGTGCCAGCAGAGCAGGGGGCCAAGAGACCCAGTACTTC
NA	TRBV15	TRBJ2-3	NA	CATSRDREPSTDTQYF	TGTGCCACCAGCAGAGATCGGGAACCTAGCACAGATACGCAGTATTTT